This T cell receptor (beta chain) was sequenced during a study of shared clonotypes between healthy human individuals. Study details: Per donor, CD8 memory used one plate, CD8 naive used two, CD4 memory used three and CD4 naive used three.

Researchers divided each subset's genomic DNA evenly across several immunoSEQ plates. Using around 200 ng DNA, tens of thousands of T cell genomes, the sorted-subset replicate PCRs were run. Methods used by the authors: Because ImmunoSEQ provided only junction sequences with no quality scores, the filtering differed. Only in-frame clones appear in the TCRdb table, and some are missing; sequencing was by immunoSEQ multiplex PCR. V and J calls and clone size are as listed in that table; D and trimming were resolved from the DNA. The sample has millions of clones, 90% to 95% seen once. V lost 7 bases and J lost 3, with 14 bases in between. This CDR3 comprises 13 residues. Germline CDR1 and CDR2: SQVTM and ANQGSEA.

This sequence originates from a young man in good health. The V and J genes are TRBV29-1 and TRBJ2-3; tentative D call: TRBD1 (7 bases). Sequencing input: naive CD4+ T cells sorted from blood. Subset in this sample: CD45RA+ positively selected. CDR3 residues: CSATPGGTDTQYF. The CDR3 DNA sequence: TGCAGCGCCACCCCAGGGGGGACAGATACGCAGTATTTT.